These 7 T cell receptor beta chains came from one sample sequenced in a study of blood T cells in healthy people across ages. It was with a sample-barcoded 5' primer and a J-beta primer mix that a second PCR of about 7 to 12 cycles was run. TCRdb reprocessed the 5' RACE reads via MiXCR and lists one record per CDR3 protein. The sample carries about 1.5 million distinct CDR3 sequences, around 40% recorded once. Material for sequencing was blood. These receptors all come from a woman aged 18-30 years in good health.

In this sample, this clonotype turned up many times. The chain employs TRBV10-3 and TRBJ2-7; D perhaps matches TRBD2 (6 bases). With 3 bases removed from V and 4 bases from J, the gap between germline ends came to 16 bases. Germline CDR1 ENHRY, CDR2 SYGVKD. This CDR3 spans 15 amino acids. Written as DNA, the CDR3 is TGTGCCATCAGTGATGAGACGGGAGTGAGGTACGAGCAGTACTTC. The encoded protein is CAISDETGVRYEQYF.

The sample holds a few counts of this clonotype. The gene calls are TRBV20-1 and TRBJ2-4; weak D call: TRBD2 (5 bases). The V end lost 2 bases, the J end lost 5 bases, and 10 bases lay between the germline ends. This CDR3 has 13 residues. CDR1 DFQATT and CDR2 SNEGSKA come from the germline V gene (reference sequence). In DNA form, the CDR3 reads TGCAGTGCTAGATCGGGGAGCGAAAACATTCAGTACTTC. Translating gives CSARSGSENIQYF.

The J gene is TRBJ1-5, the V gene TRBV20-1; TRBD1 aligns across 7 bases. This CDR3 contains 13 residues. The trim removed 6 bases at V and 3 bases at J, leaving 5 bases unmatched. Germline assignment: CDR1 DFQATT and CDR2 SNEGSKA (reference sequence). CDR3 sequence: CSAATGHNQPQHF. The DNA for the CDR3 is TGCAGTGCCGCGACAGGGCACAATCAGCCCCAGCATTTT.

The chain recombines TRBV20-1 with TRBJ1-5; 9 nucleotides match TRBD1. V was clipped by 6 bases and J by 6 bases; unmatched bases: 9. CDR3 length: 14 residues. Germline CDR1 is DFQATT and CDR2 is SNEGSKA (reference sequence). As DNA, the CDR3 is TGCAGTGCGACTACCGGGACAGGGCCTCAGCCCCAGCATTTT. This translates into CSATTGTGPQPQHF.

As concerns this clonotype: Given a much more abundant clone one base away, this may be a read error. The chain employs TRBV29-1 and TRBJ2-1; D perhaps matches TRBD1 (6 bases). Per the germline V gene, CDR1 is SQVTM and CDR2 is ANQGSEA. V was clipped by 4 bases and J by 13 bases, with 20 bases between them. The CDR3 contains 13 residues. CDR3 residues: CSVVLDSKNIQFF. As DNA, the CDR3 is TGCAGCGTTGTGTTGGACAGTAAAAACATTCAGTTCTTC.

The chain couples TRBV20-1 to TRBJ1-1, with D maybe TRBD1 (6 bases). The CDR3 is 14 residues long. In germline, CDR1 is DFQATT, CDR2 SNEGSKA (reference sequence). V was cut by 3 bases and J by 3 bases, with 14 bases left in between. CDR3 sequence: CSASDTGQHTEAFF. CDR3 DNA: TGCAGTGCTAGCGACACGGGACAACACACTGAAGCTTTCTTT.

The chain couples TRBV27 to TRBJ2-3; weak D call: TRBD2 (6 bases). Trimming shortened V by 0 bases and J by 1 base, and 23 bases separated the two germline ends. This CDR3 has 20 amino acids. Per germline, CDR1 MNHEY and CDR2 SMNVEV (reference sequence). The CDR3 loop is CASSLSGGLSHGFGTDTQYF. The CDR3 DNA reads as TGTGCCAGCAGTTTATCTGGGGGACTCAGTCACGGGTTCGGCACAGATACGCAGTATTTT.